These T cell receptor beta chains were read from a single sample in a study of blood T cell repertoires in COVID-19. Profiling relied on immunoSEQ multiplex PCR, and the TCRdb table lists in-frame clones only, not all of them. Counted here are 100,000 to 120,000 clones, approximately 80% occurring once; the ten biggest clones make up less than 20%. The material sequenced was peripheral blood. The receptor source for this set is a woman aged 80 or over with acute or convalescent COVID-19. Both conserved end residues are trimmed from each CDR3. Expanded clones are given a class, and other clones once, few, many or no size at all.

j_call | v_call | clone_size | cdr3_aa
TRBJ1-1 | TRBV7-2 | NA | ASSSWTGRNTEAF
TRBJ2-1 | TRBV4-1 | NA | ASSQTLAGGPGEQF
TRBJ2-1 | TRBV7-8 | many | ASSRDTVYNEQF
TRBJ2-1 | TRBV19 | NA | ASSTVTSGIYNEQF
TRBJ2-1 | TRBV20-1 | NA | SAAHNEQF
TRBJ2-1 | TRBV5-1 | few | ASSPRPGEYNEQF
TRBJ2-7 | TRBV20-1 | NA | SASSRAGSGQY
TRBJ1-1 | TRBV2 | NA | ASRGGANTEAF
TRBJ1-3 | TRBV25-1 | NA | ASSELTGVGNTIY
TRBJ1-5 | TRBV30 | NA | AWSVQTGNQPQH
TRBJ2-5 | TRBV7-9 | NA | ASSLAGGETQY
TRBJ1-1 | TRBV7-8 | few | ASSPQQGNTEAF
TRBJ1-2 | TRBV6-5 | NA | ASSYSGQPNGYT
TRBJ2-7 | TRBV6-5 | once | ASSTYEQY
TRBJ1-2 | TRBV6-5 | NA | ASSYGYGQGSYGYT
TRBJ1-2 | TRBV29-1 | NA | SVERAGVHGYT
TRBJ1-5 | TRBV19 | once | ASSSRDRGTFSNQPQH